The 4 T cell receptor beta chains listed next were all sequenced from one sample in a study of breast tumors, draining lymph nodes, adjacent tissues. Each CDR3 protein is one row after TCRdb ran MiXCR on the multiplex PCR reads. The data contain under 350,000 distinct CDR3 sequences, more than 30% of them singletons. Samples came from axillary lymph nodes draining the breast cancer. The sample taken for sequencing was axillary lymph node tissue. The receptors were gathered from a female donor with breast cancer. Some clones in this sample may be carry-over from other donors' samples.

This clonotype appeared many times. The rearrangement links TRBV7-6 to TRBJ2-2, with 13 bases lining up with TRBD2. CDR1 and CDR2 from the germline V gene are SGHVS and FNYEAQ. The CDR3 is 17 residues long. V trimming: 4 bases; J trimming: 7 bases; junction bases outside the gene matches: 9. The CDR3 DNA is TGTGCCAGCAGCTCCCTCACCGGGACTAGCGGGGTCGGGGAGCTGTTTTTT. Translating it yields CASSSLTGTSGVGELFF.

This clonotype was counted ten times or more. Germline and junction disagree at one end, which may indicate a read error. This sequence joins TRBV7-7 and TRBJ2-7, with D possibly matching TRBD2 (5 bases). There are 13 residues in the CDR3. Germline V gives CDR1 SSHAT, CDR2 FNYEAQ (reference sequence). CDR3 residues: CASSLVFPGEQYF. CDR3 nucleotides: TGTGCTAGCAGCTTAGTTTTTCCGGGGGAGCAGTACTTC.

This clonotype was found many times. V is TRBV12-3 or TRBV12-4 and J is TRBJ2-2, with D possibly matching TRBD2 (5 bases). The CDR3 totals 14 residues. With 3 bases removed from V and 4 bases from J, the gap between germline ends came to 9 bases. This CDR3 is CASSFQRLTGELFF. In nucleotides, the CDR3 is TGTGCCAGCAGTTTTCAGCGGCTCACCGGGGAGCTGTTTTTT.

Concerning this clonotype: A junction boundary mismatches the germline segment, possibly from a read error. The chain is built from TRBV4-1 and TRBJ2-7; D is possibly TRBD1 (6 bases). The V gene's germline CDR1 is MGHRA and CDR2 YSYEKL. This CDR3 is 16 amino acids long. The CDR3 sequence is CTSSQVVADSLVEQYF. In DNA form, the CDR3 reads TGCACCAGCAGCCAAGTAGTTGCGGACAGTCTGGTCGAGCAGTACTTC.